Reported below is one T cell receptor (beta chain). Antigen specificity is unknown. A much bigger clone sits one base away, suggesting this may be a read error. V dropped 11 bases and J dropped 4; count of bases not matched to a gene: 9. The V gene's germline CDR1 is SNHLY and CDR2 FYNNEI. This CDR3 spans 13 amino acids. This sample is part of a study of glioma-infiltrating T cells. Points from the study as a whole: Gliomas, especially low-grade, showed above-expected tissue-blood divergence; non-neoplastic patients showed below.

Amplification of TCR alpha and beta CDR3 regions from RNA used iRepertoire nested multiplex PCR. TCRdb ran MiXCR on the multiplex PCR reads and lists one entry per CDR3 protein. The table lists about 130,000 distinct CDR3 sequences, 20% to 25% of them singletons. This receptor was identified in a human donor with low-grade glioma or glioblastoma, undergoing nonglioma brain surgery, or in good health (not recorded which). The chain couples TRBV2 to TRBJ2-7; TRBD2 agrees at 9 bases. Material for sequencing was glioma tissue, nonneoplastic brain tissue, or PBMCs (not recorded which). CDR3 nucleotide sequence: TGTGCCGGCAATAGCGGGGGTACGTACGAGCAGTACTTC. It translates to CAGNSGGTYEQYF.